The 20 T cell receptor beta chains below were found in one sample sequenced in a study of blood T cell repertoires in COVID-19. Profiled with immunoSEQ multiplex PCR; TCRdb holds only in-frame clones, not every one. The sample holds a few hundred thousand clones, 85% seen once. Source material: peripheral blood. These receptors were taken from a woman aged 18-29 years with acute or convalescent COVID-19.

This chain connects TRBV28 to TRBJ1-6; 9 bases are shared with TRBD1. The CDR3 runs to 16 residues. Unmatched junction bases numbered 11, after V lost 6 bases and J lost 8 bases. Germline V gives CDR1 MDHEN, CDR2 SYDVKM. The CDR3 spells CASSLGSRDRDSPLHF. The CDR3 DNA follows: TGTGCCAGCAGCCTAGGGTCCCGGGACAGGGATTCACCCCTCCACTTT.

The CDR3 DNA reads as TGTGCCAGCAGCTTAGGGGAGACTAGCCGGCAGTTCTTC. It translates to CASSLGETSRQFF. The chain is built from TRBV11-3 and TRBJ2-1; 7 bases are a match to TRBD2. The CDR3 loop spans 13 amino acids. CDR1 is SGHNT and CDR2 is YENEEA in the germline V gene. The trim removed 1 base at V and 12 bases at J, leaving 6 bases unmatched.

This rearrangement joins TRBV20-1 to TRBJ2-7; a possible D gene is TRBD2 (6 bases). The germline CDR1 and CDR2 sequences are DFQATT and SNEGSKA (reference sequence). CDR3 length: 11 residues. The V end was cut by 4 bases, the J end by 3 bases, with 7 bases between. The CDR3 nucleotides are TGCAGTGCTATGCGGGGCTACGAGCAGTACTTC. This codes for CSAMRGYEQYF.

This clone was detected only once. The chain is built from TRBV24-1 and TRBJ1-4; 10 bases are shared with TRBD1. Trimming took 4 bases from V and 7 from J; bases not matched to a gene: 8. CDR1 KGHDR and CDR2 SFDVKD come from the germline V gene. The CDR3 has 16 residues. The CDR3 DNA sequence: TGTGCCACCAGTGACCCCGACAGGGGGCTGAGTGAAAAACTGTTTTTT. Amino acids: CATSDPDRGLSEKLFF.

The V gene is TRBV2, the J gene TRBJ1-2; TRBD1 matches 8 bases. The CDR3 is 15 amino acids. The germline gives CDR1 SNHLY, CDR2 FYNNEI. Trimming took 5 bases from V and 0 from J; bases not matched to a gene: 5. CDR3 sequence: CASSKQGEANYGYTF. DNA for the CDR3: TGTGCCAGCAGTAAACAGGGGGAAGCTAACTATGGCTACACCTTC.

The CDR3 DNA sequence: TGTGCCAGCAGTTCTGACTCCGAACCAATCGAGCAGTACTTC. Amino acids: CASSSDSEPIEQYF. The chain links TRBV5-6 to TRBJ2-7; the D is unclear. V lost 5 bases to trimming and J lost 6 bases, with 18 bases between them. The CDR3 has 14 residues. From germline, CDR1 is SGHDT and CDR2 YYEEEE.

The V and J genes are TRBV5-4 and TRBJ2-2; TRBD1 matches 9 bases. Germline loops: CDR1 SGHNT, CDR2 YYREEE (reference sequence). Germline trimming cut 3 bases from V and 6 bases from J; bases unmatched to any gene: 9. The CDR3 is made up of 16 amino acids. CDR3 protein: CASSSITNRGPGELFF. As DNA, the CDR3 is TGTGCCAGCAGCTCGATAACCAACAGGGGGCCCGGGGAGCTGTTTTTT.

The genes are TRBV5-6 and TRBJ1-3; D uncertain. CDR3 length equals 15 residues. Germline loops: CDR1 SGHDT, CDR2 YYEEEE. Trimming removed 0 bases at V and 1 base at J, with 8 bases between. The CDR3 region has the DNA TGTGCCAGCAGCTTGGTAGGCGGATCTGGAAACACCATATATTTT. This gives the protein CASSLVGGSGNTIYF.

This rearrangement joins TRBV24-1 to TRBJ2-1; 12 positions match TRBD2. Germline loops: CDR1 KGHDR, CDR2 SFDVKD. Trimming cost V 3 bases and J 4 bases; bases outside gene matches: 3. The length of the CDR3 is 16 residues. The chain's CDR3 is CATSDPGTSGYNEQFF. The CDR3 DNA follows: TGTGCCACCAGTGATCCCGGGACTAGCGGGTACAATGAGCAGTTCTTC.

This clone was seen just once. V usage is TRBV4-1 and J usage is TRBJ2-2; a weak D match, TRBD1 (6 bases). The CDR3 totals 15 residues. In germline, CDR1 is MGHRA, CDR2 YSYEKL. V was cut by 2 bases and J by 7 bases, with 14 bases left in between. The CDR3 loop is CASSQYQGPGGELFF. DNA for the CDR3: TGCGCCAGCAGCCAATACCAGGGGCCGGGCGGGGAGCTGTTTTTT.

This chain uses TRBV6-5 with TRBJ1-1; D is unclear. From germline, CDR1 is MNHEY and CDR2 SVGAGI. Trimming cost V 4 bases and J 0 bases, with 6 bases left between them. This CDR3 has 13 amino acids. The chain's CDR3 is CASSSEVNTEAFF. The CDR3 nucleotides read TGTGCCAGCAGTTCAGAGGTGAACACTGAAGCTTTCTTT.

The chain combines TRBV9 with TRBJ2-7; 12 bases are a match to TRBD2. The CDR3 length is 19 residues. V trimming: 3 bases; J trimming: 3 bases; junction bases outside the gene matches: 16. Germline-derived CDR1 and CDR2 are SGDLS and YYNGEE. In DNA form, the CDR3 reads TGTGCCAGCAGCGGGACCGGGACTAGCGGGCCGCGCGGGGTCTACGAGCAGTACTTC. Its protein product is CASSGTGTSGPRGVYEQYF.

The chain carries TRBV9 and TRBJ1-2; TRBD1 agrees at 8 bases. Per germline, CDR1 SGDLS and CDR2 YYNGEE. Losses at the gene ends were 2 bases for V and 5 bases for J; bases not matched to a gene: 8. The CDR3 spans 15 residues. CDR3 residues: CASSVGGGQAYGYTF. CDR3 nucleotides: TGTGCCAGCAGCGTGGGAGGGGGACAGGCTTATGGCTACACCTTC.

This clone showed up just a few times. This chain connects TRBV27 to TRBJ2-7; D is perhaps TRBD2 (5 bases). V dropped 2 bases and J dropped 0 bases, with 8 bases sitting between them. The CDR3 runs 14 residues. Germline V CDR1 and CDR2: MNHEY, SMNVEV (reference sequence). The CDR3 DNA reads TGTGCCAGCAGTTTAAAGCGGAACTCCTACGAGCAGTACTTC. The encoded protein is CASSLKRNSYEQYF.

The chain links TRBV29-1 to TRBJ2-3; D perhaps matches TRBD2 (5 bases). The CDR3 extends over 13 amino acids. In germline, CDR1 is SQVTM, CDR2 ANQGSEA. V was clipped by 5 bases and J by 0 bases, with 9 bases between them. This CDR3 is CSVLRGSTDTQYF. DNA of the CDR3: TGCAGCGTTTTACGCGGGAGCACAGATACGCAGTATTTT.

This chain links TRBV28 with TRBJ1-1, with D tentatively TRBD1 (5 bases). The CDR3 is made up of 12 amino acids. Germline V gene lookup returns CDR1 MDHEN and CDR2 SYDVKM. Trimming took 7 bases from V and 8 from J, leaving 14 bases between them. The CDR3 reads CASTPGRREAFF. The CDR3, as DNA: TGTGCCAGCACCCCAGGGAGGCGCGAAGCTTTCTTT.

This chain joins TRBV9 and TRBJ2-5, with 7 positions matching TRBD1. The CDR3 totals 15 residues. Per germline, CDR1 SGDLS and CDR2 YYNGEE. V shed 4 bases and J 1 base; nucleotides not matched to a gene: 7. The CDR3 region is CASSYGQATQETQYF. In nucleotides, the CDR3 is TGTGCCAGCAGCTACGGACAGGCAACCCAAGAGACCCAGTACTTC.

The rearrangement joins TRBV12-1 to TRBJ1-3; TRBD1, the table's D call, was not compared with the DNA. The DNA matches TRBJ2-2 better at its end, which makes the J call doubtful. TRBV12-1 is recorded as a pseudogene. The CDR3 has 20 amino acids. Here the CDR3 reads CASSFIYFRDRGWNTGELFF. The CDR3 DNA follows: TGTGCCAGCAGCTTTATCTATTTCCGGGACAGGGGTTGGAACACCGGGGAGCTGTTTTTT.

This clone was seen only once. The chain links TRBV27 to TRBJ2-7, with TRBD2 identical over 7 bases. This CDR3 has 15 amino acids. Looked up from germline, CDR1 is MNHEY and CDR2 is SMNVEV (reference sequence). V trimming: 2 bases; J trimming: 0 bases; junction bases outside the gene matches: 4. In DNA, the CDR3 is TGTGCCAGCAGTTTACAAGCGGGGAGCTCCTACGAGCAGTACTTC. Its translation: CASSLQAGSSYEQYF.

Here the CDR3 reads CASRENRGSSGRGINEQFF. As DNA, the CDR3 is TGTGCCAGCAGAGAAAACAGGGGGTCTAGCGGGAGGGGAATCAATGAGCAGTTCTTC. This chain links TRBV2 with TRBJ2-1; 12 positions agree with TRBD2. J gave up 6 bases and V 6 bases, and 18 bases lay outside the gene matches. Per germline, CDR1 SNHLY and CDR2 FYNNEI. The CDR3 spans 19 residues.